This T cell receptor beta chain was sequenced for a study of blood T cell repertoires in COVID-19. Study-wide context: Sources were T cells, B-cell-depleted T cells, or PBMCs; the material itself was cDNA or gDNA.

Per the original data handling: Quantification of nucleated cells was approximated via reference gene primer amplification. Sequencing was performed with immunoSEQ multiplex PCR; in TCRdb, only in-frame clones are kept and a portion is missing. That table supplies the V and J calls and clone size; D and trimming were determined from the DNA. The sample shows approximately 260,000 clones, 70% to 90% of them seen only once. This TCR derives from a man between 18 and 35 years old with active or convalescent COVID-19. Source material: peripheral blood.

This CDR3 reads CSVDTRRDTGELFF. DNA for the CDR3: TGCAGCGTTGACACCAGGAGGGACACCGGGGAGCTGTTTTTT. This chain uses TRBV29-1 with TRBJ2-2; D possibly corresponds to TRBD2 (6 bases). The V gene lost 3 bases and the J gene lost 3 bases, with 11 bases spanning the gap. Germline CDR1 SQVTM, CDR2 ANQGSEA. The CDR3 consists of 14 residues.